This T cell receptor beta chain was sequenced for a study of T-cell reconstitution after alpha-beta-depleted transplantation in children. Concerning this clonotype itself: Its specificity is unknown.

Study-wide findings and caveats: Reportedly, alpha-beta T cells present about two months post-transplant originated from several hundred expanded clones of graft origin. Most T-cell counts and diversity one year after the transplant came from T cells that were newly produced.

Unique molecular identifiers tagged the TCRbeta library. TCRdb called the PCR reads again in MiXCR, with one record for every CDR3 protein. The sample carries about 980,000 distinct CDR3 sequences, roughly 29% recorded once. Sequencing used PBMCs, mostly from graft donor cells, obtained 360 days after TCRalphabeta/CD19-depleted stem cell transplant. This sequence originates from a boy younger than two who had a stem cell transplant for SCID, so the T cells may come from the graft donor.

CDR3 loop: CASSEQYGASGVTDTQYF. CDR3 bases: TGTGCCAGCAGTGAACAGTATGGGGCTAGCGGGGTCACAGATACGCAGTATTTT. The chain links TRBV6-1 to TRBJ2-3, with TRBD2 identical over 9 bases. In germline, CDR1 is MNHNS, CDR2 SASEGT. The CDR3 is 18 residues long. V trimming: 2 bases; J trimming: 2 bases; junction bases outside the gene matches: 11.